These T cell receptor beta chains were read from a single sample in a study of blood T cell repertoires in COVID-19. Profiling relied on immunoSEQ multiplex PCR, and the TCRdb table lists in-frame clones only, not all of them. Among some 220,000 clones listed, about 80% were seen once. What was sequenced was peripheral blood. The receptors here all came from a woman aged 25 to 39 who had recovered from COVID-19. The CDR3 runs from the conserved cysteine through the conserved F or W. D genes are given only for firm matches. Size tells how often a clone was seen (once, few, many) or the class of an expanded clone, and some rows leave it out.

DNA: TGCGCCAGCAGTCAATCGGCCCACCGGGGGAGAGAGACCCAGTACTTC
CDR3: CASSQSAHRGRETQYF
D: NA
V: TRBV23-1
J: TRBJ2-5
size: NA

DNA: TGTGCCAGCAGTCCCGGGACAGGGTTATTCTCTGAAGCTTTCTTT
CDR3: CASSPGTGLFSEAFF
D: TRBD1
V: TRBV6-5
J: TRBJ1-1
size: NA

DNA: TGTGCCAGCAGCCAAGATACCGTTAGCGGGCAGACCCAGTACTTC
CDR3: CASSQDTVSGQTQYF
D: TRBD2
V: TRBV3-1/TRBV3-2
J: TRBJ2-5
size: NA

DNA: TGTGCCAGCAGTGAAAACATCGGGGGTCAGCCCCAGCATTTT
CDR3: CASSENIGGQPQHF
D: NA
V: TRBV6-1
J: TRBJ1-5
size: few

DNA: TGCGCCAGCAGCCTTTCCATCCAGGGGGCCGGAAACACCATATATTTT
CDR3: CASSLSIQGAGNTIYF
D: TRBD1
V: TRBV5-1
J: TRBJ1-3
size: once

DNA: TGTGCCAGCAGTCCCGCCAGGGTCGGTTATGGCTACACCTTC
CDR3: CASSPARVGYGYTF
D: NA
V: TRBV5-6
J: TRBJ1-2
size: NA

DNA: TGTGCCTGGAGTGTTAGATTAGTTAATCCGTTCCAAGCCTACGAGCAGTACTTC
CDR3: CAWSVRLVNPFQAYEQYF
D: NA
V: TRBV30
J: TRBJ2-7
size: NA

DNA: TGTGCCAGCAGTTCGGGACAGGGGGCTGTAGGTTCACCCCTCCACTTT
CDR3: CASSSGQGAVGSPLHF
D: TRBD1
V: TRBV2
J: TRBJ1-6
size: NA

DNA: TGTGCCAGCAGTTCCTACCACCAAGAGACCCAGTACTTC
CDR3: CASSSYHQETQYF
D: NA
V: TRBV11-2
J: TRBJ2-5
size: NA

DNA: TGTGCCAGCAGGCCTGTAACGGGTCCCGAGGAAAAACTGTTTTTT
CDR3: CASRPVTGPEEKLFF
D: NA
V: TRBV2
J: TRBJ1-4
size: NA

DNA: TGTGCCAGCAGTCTACAGGGGGACACAGATACGCAGTATTTT
CDR3: CASSLQGDTDTQYF
D: TRBD1
V: TRBV2
J: TRBJ2-3
size: many

DNA: TGCGCCAGCAAAGAGTCCCGGGACTACCACAATGAGCAGTTCTTC
CDR3: CASKESRDYHNEQFF
D: TRBD2
V: TRBV10-1
J: TRBJ2-1
size: NA

DNA: TGTGCCAGCAGTTGGACAGATAGCAATCAGCCCCAGCATTTT
CDR3: CASSWTDSNQPQHF
D: NA
V: TRBV28
J: TRBJ1-5
size: NA

DNA: TGCGCCAGCAGCTTGCGAGGGGGAGACACTGAAGCTTTCTTT
CDR3: CASSLRGGDTEAFF
D: NA
V: TRBV5-1
J: TRBJ1-1
size: NA

DNA: TGTGCCAGCAGCCCCACCACAGGTCTAGTGGGCGAGCAGTACTTC
CDR3: CASSPTTGLVGEQYF
D: NA
V: TRBV4-2
J: TRBJ2-7
size: NA

DNA: TGTGCCAGCAGCCCTACCGACAGGGATTCACCCCTCCACTTT
CDR3: CASSPTDRDSPLHF
D: TRBD1
V: TRBV6-6
J: TRBJ1-6
size: NA

DNA: TGCGCCAGCAGCCCGCAGGGGGGTTCCTACGAGCAGTACTTC
CDR3: CASSPQGGSYEQYF
D: NA
V: TRBV5-1
J: TRBJ2-7
size: once

DNA: TGTGCCAGCCAGGGGGTTGGACAGCCCCAGCATTTT
CDR3: CASQGVGQPQHF
D: TRBD1
V: TRBV27
J: TRBJ1-5
size: once

DNA: TGTGCCAGCAGCTTAGGAGACGAGCAGTACTTC
CDR3: CASSLGDEQYF
D: NA
V: TRBV7-3
J: TRBJ2-7
size: NA

DNA: TGTGCCAGCAAGGAGCAACCAGCGGCCTACGAGCAGTACTTC
CDR3: CASKEQPAAYEQYF
D: NA
V: TRBV7-2
J: TRBJ2-7
size: NA

DNA: TGTGCCAGCAGCTTAGACGGGATCGGTGATGAGCAGTTCTTC
CDR3: CASSLDGIGDEQFF
D: NA
V: TRBV7-9
J: TRBJ2-1
size: NA

DNA: TGTGCCAGCAGCCGGAGGGGACTAGCGGGAGGCCTAGAACACCGGGGAGCTGTTTTT
CDR3: CASSRRGLAGGLEHRGAVF
D: TRBD2
V: TRBV11-3
J: TRBJ2-2
size: NA